The present T cell receptor beta chain was sequenced within a study of OX40 agonist ivuxolimab in advanced cancers. As for the study more broadly: Ivuxolimab was an agonistic, fully human IgG2 monoclonal antibody directed against OX40 (CD134), a costimulatory receptor. Intravenous ivuxolimab was administered to patients every 2 weeks at six dose levels: 0.01, 0.1, 0.3, 1.5, 3 and 10 mg/kg. Among the approximately 54 dose-escalation patients, around 20 had hepatocellular carcinoma, roughly 15 melanoma, 9 renal cell carcinoma and 9 head and neck cancer. In the dose-escalation cohort, about four fifths of patients were male, and the mean age was 60 years with a range of roughly 20 to 85. Patients were allowed to have had prior anti-PD-1, anti-PD-L1 or anti-CTLA-4 therapy, and roughly 40% of the dose-escalation patients had been treated with checkpoint inhibitors. Three dose-escalation patients achieved partial responses, one with hepatocellular carcinoma and two with cutaneous melanoma. The purpose of peripheral TCRbeta sequencing was to test whether ivuxolimab changed TCR sequence diversity and led to clonal T-cell expansion. The paper reports the monotherapy dose-escalation portion (N ≈ 50 patients) of the phase I ivuxolimab trial. Broader findings and caveats from the paper: Low levels of normalized T-cell clonal expansion were also seen in some patients who did not respond. Partial responders in the 0.1-3.0 mg/kg groups had among the lowest normalized peripheral clonal expansion, especially among CD8+ T cells. At doses from 0.1 to 3.0 mg/kg, clonal expansion was seen in both CD4+ and CD8+ blood T cells between baseline and week 6. After ivuxolimab, expanded clones were on average more numerous among CD8+ T cells than among CD4+ T cells. Which antigens the clonally expanded peripheral T cells were specific for was not determined.

Patients with autoimmune disease history or receiving systemic immunosuppression were excluded from the trial. Peripheral blood for TCR sequencing was collected from all dose cohorts at baseline, on cycle 4 day 1, and on cycle 7 day 1. The samples were drawn from a first-in-human, open-label, multicenter phase I dose-escalation trial of ivuxolimab. Adults with locally advanced or metastatic melanoma, renal cell carcinoma, hepatocellular carcinoma or head and neck squamous cell carcinoma were enrolled in the trial. Before TCR sequencing, CD4+ and CD8+ T cells were separately sorted from peripheral blood. Regarding this clone: Its target antigen remains unknown. Nothing much larger sits one base from this clone, and base qualities are not available.

Genomic DNA was isolated from the sorted cells so that the TCRbeta CDR3 region could be sequenced. The immunoSEQ Assay was used to sequence the TCRbeta CDR3 regions. The table comes from immuneACCESS by way of TCRdb, which keeps in-frame sequences with V and J called. Part of the clones is missing from these tables; in studies checked, under half for an unresolved V gene and the rest for unknown reasons. The sample has nearly 85,000 clones on record, around four fifths of them singletons. The top ten hold 0.85% of the sample. The sequencing here drew on CD4+ or CD8+ T cells sorted from blood, taken in a trial of the OX40 agonist ivuxolimab. This sequence originates from an adult with an advanced solid tumor such as melanoma, head and neck, liver or kidney cancer.

The CDR3 corresponds to CASSPEVSALEQYF. The DNA reads TGTGCCAGCAGCCCCGAGGTCTCGGCCCTAGAGCAGTACTTC. This chain is built from TRBV11-1 and TRBJ2-7; the D gene cannot be named for sure. Including the terminal cysteine and phenylalanine, the CDR3 comprises 14 residues. Only CDR3 DNA is held: 42 bases, read in frame from base 1. CDR1 and CDR2, per the germline V gene (reference sequence), are SGHAT and FQDESV. V loses 5 bases of germline sequence and J loses 7 bases, and the interval between the two ends is 18 bases. With the rest looked up from the reference TRBV11-1 and TRBJ2-7 genes rather than sequenced, the full variable domain is EAEVAQSPRYKITEKSQAVAFWCDPISGHATLYWYRQILGQGPELLVQFQDESVVDDSQLPKDRFSAERLKGVDSTLKIQPAELGDSAMYLCASSPEVSALEQYFGPGTRLTVT.